The rows below give T cell receptor beta chains drawn from one sample of a study of blood T cell repertoires in COVID-19. TCRdb's copy holds only in-frame clones and misses some; the assay was immunoSEQ multiplex PCR. The sample lists 90,000 to 140,000 clones; about 80% were seen once. What was sequenced was peripheral blood. The source is a woman aged 70 to 79 with acute or convalescent COVID-19. CDR3s include the opening cysteine and the closing phenylalanine or tryptophan. D genes are given only for firm matches. Size values are once, few and many counts, or a class for expanded clones, and some rows have none.

d_gene: -
abundance: -
v_gene: TRBV27
j_gene: TRBJ1-6
CDR3nt: TGTGCCAGCAGTCTTCCTTGTGTCCGCGTAAATTCACCCCTCCACTTT
CDR3aa: CASSLPCVRVNSPLHF

d_gene: -
abundance: -
v_gene: TRBV5-1
j_gene: TRBJ1-1
CDR3nt: TGCGCCAGCACCTGGGGGGGCGCAATGAACACTGAAGCTTTCTTT
CDR3aa: CASTWGGAMNTEAFF

d_gene: -
abundance: -
v_gene: TRBV6-6
j_gene: TRBJ1-1
CDR3nt: TGTGCCAGCAGGGAGGGAGGGCAGGTCACTGAAGCTTTCTTT
CDR3aa: CASREGGQVTEAFF

d_gene: -
abundance: -
v_gene: TRBV7-9
j_gene: TRBJ1-4
CDR3nt: TGTGCCAGCAGCTTAGGGGTCGGAGGGTTTTTCCAAAACGAAAAACTGTTTTTT
CDR3aa: CASSLGVGGFFQNEKLFF

d_gene: TRBD2
abundance: -
v_gene: TRBV7-2
j_gene: TRBJ2-7
CDR3nt: TGTGCCAGCAGCCGGAGCGGGGTACTCTCCTACGAGCAGTACTTC
CDR3aa: CASSRSGVLSYEQYF

d_gene: -
abundance: -
v_gene: TRBV5-6
j_gene: TRBJ1-2
CDR3nt: TGTGCCAGCAGCTTTGGGGGCGGTGGCTACACCTTC
CDR3aa: CASSFGGGGYTF

d_gene: -
abundance: -
v_gene: TRBV15
j_gene: TRBJ1-5
CDR3nt: TGTGCCACCAGCAGAGGGGGCGGCAATCAGCCCCAGCATTTT
CDR3aa: CATSRGGGNQPQHF

d_gene: -
abundance: -
v_gene: TRBV14
j_gene: TRBJ2-5
CDR3nt: TGTGCCAGCAGCCAAGTCCGGGGGAGGGAGACCCAGTACTTC
CDR3aa: CASSQVRGRETQYF

d_gene: TRBD2
abundance: -
v_gene: TRBV6-5
j_gene: TRBJ2-1
CDR3nt: TGTGCCAGCAGCCAAACTAGCGGGGTGGCAAATGAGCAGTTCTTC
CDR3aa: CASSQTSGVANEQFF

d_gene: -
abundance: once
v_gene: TRBV5-1
j_gene: TRBJ2-3
CDR3nt: TGCGCCAGCAGCTTGGGGCAGAGCACAGATACGCAGTATTTT
CDR3aa: CASSLGQSTDTQYF

d_gene: -
abundance: -
v_gene: TRBV15
j_gene: TRBJ2-7
CDR3nt: TGTGCCACCAGCAGAGATTTATCAGGCGAGCAGTACTTC
CDR3aa: CATSRDLSGEQYF

d_gene: -
abundance: -
v_gene: TRBV19
j_gene: TRBJ1-2
CDR3nt: TGTGCCAGCGCCCCCGTTGGACAGAACTATGGCTACACCTTC
CDR3aa: CASAPVGQNYGYTF

d_gene: TRBD2
abundance: -
v_gene: TRBV18
j_gene: TRBJ2-5
CDR3nt: TGTGCCAGCTCACCGTTAGCGGGGGCCGTCATACAAGAGACCCAGTACTTC
CDR3aa: CASSPLAGAVIQETQYF

d_gene: -
abundance: once
v_gene: TRBV10-3
j_gene: TRBJ1-1
CDR3nt: TGTGCCATCAGTCAGTCAGAGAGAATGAACACTGAAGCTTTCTTT
CDR3aa: CAISQSERMNTEAFF

d_gene: -
abundance: -
v_gene: TRBV5-6
j_gene: TRBJ1-1
CDR3nt: TGTGCCAGCAGCTTGGGACAGGTGATGAACACTGAAGCTTTCTTT
CDR3aa: CASSLGQVMNTEAFF

d_gene: TRBD1
abundance: -
v_gene: TRBV9
j_gene: TRBJ1-2
CDR3nt: TGTGCCAGCAGCGTAGGTTGGGGACAGGGGGATGGCTACACCTTC
CDR3aa: CASSVGWGQGDGYTF

d_gene: -
abundance: -
v_gene: TRBV18
j_gene: TRBJ1-2
CDR3nt: TGTGCCAGCTCCCTTGAGGAGGGGAGAGGCTATGGCTACACCTTC
CDR3aa: CASSLEEGRGYGYTF

d_gene: -
abundance: -
v_gene: TRBV4-3
j_gene: TRBJ2-5
CDR3nt: TGCGCCAGCAGTTACACCACCGGGGAGACCCAGTACTTC
CDR3aa: CASSYTTGETQYF

d_gene: -
abundance: few
v_gene: TRBV21-1
j_gene: TRBJ2-7
CDR3nt: TGTGCCAGCAGCGAAAAGGTGGGACAGGGTGGGTACGAGCAGTACTTC
CDR3aa: CASSEKVGQGGYEQYF

d_gene: TRBD1
abundance: -
v_gene: TRBV2
j_gene: TRBJ1-4
CDR3nt: TGTGCCAGCAGCGGGACAGATGAAAAACTGTTTTTT
CDR3aa: CASSGTDEKLFF

d_gene: -
abundance: -
v_gene: TRBV28
j_gene: TRBJ1-1
CDR3nt: TGTGCCAGCAGTTCCGGACAGACGAACACTGAAGCTTTCTTT
CDR3aa: CASSSGQTNTEAFF

d_gene: -
abundance: few
v_gene: TRBV6-5
j_gene: TRBJ2-7
CDR3nt: TGTGCCAGCAGTTACTCTTTTCAGGGAAAGAACGAGCAGTACTTC
CDR3aa: CASSYSFQGKNEQYF

d_gene: -
abundance: -
v_gene: TRBV19
j_gene: TRBJ2-1
CDR3nt: TGTGCCAGTCGCCCTAGCGCGTACAATGAGCAGTTCTTC
CDR3aa: CASRPSAYNEQFF

d_gene: -
abundance: few
v_gene: TRBV2
j_gene: TRBJ2-3
CDR3nt: TGTGCCAGCAGTGAAATGGAGGGAGATACGCAGTATTTT
CDR3aa: CASSEMEGDTQYF

d_gene: TRBD1
abundance: -
v_gene: TRBV6-5
j_gene: TRBJ2-7
CDR3nt: TGTGCCAGCAGACCTCCGGGACAGGGTTTCCACGAGCAGTACTTC
CDR3aa: CASRPPGQGFHEQYF

d_gene: TRBD1
abundance: few
v_gene: TRBV9
j_gene: TRBJ1-4
CDR3nt: TGTGCCAGCAGCGCAGGACAGGTTCATGAAAAACTGTTTTTT
CDR3aa: CASSAGQVHEKLFF

d_gene: -
abundance: -
v_gene: TRBV3-1/TRBV3-2
j_gene: TRBJ2-3
CDR3nt: TGTGCCAGCAGCCAAGTCTGGGGGGTAGATACGCAGTATTTT
CDR3aa: CASSQVWGVDTQYF

d_gene: TRBD2
abundance: -
v_gene: TRBV30
j_gene: TRBJ2-5
CDR3nt: TGTGCCTGGAGTGTGACTAGCGGGGGGGCTGGAGAGACCCAGTACTTC
CDR3aa: CAWSVTSGGAGETQYF

d_gene: TRBD2
abundance: -
v_gene: TRBV7-2
j_gene: TRBJ2-5
CDR3nt: TGTGCCAGCACCCCGGTGGCGGGGGGACAAGAGACCCAGTACTTC
CDR3aa: CASTPVAGGQETQYF

d_gene: TRBD1
abundance: -
v_gene: TRBV7-9
j_gene: TRBJ2-5
CDR3nt: TGTGCCAGCAGCAGTATACCTGGACAGGGGGTTTTGGAGACCCAGTACTTC
CDR3aa: CASSSIPGQGVLETQYF

d_gene: TRBD2
abundance: -
v_gene: TRBV30
j_gene: TRBJ2-7
CDR3nt: TGTGCCTGGATGGACCTAGCGGGGGGCCCCTACGAGCAGTACTTC
CDR3aa: CAWMDLAGGPYEQYF

d_gene: TRBD2
abundance: few
v_gene: TRBV5-1
j_gene: TRBJ2-3
CDR3nt: TGCGCCAGCAGCTTGGCGATAGCGGGGGGGGTCGCTACGCAGTATTTT
CDR3aa: CASSLAIAGGVATQYF

d_gene: TRBD1
abundance: once
v_gene: TRBV18
j_gene: TRBJ1-5
CDR3nt: TGTGCCAGCTCACCGACAGGGGTTAATCAGCCCCAGCATTTT
CDR3aa: CASSPTGVNQPQHF

d_gene: -
abundance: -
v_gene: TRBV15
j_gene: TRBJ2-6
CDR3nt: TGTGCCACCAGCAGAGAAACAGGGTCAACTGGGGCCAACGTCCTGACTTTC
CDR3aa: CATSRETGSTGANVLTF

d_gene: -
abundance: -
v_gene: TRBV7-6
j_gene: TRBJ2-5
CDR3nt: TGTGCCAGCAGCTTATACGGGATAGAGACCCAGTACTTC
CDR3aa: CASSLYGIETQYF

d_gene: -
abundance: -
v_gene: TRBV20-1
j_gene: TRBJ1-1
CDR3nt: TGCAGTGCTAGTCAGGCAGGGAACACTGAAGCTTTCTTT
CDR3aa: CSASQAGNTEAFF

d_gene: TRBD1
abundance: few
v_gene: TRBV9
j_gene: TRBJ2-7
CDR3nt: TGTGCCAGCAGCGTAGCGACAGGGATGACCTACGAGCAGTACTTC
CDR3aa: CASSVATGMTYEQYF

d_gene: -
abundance: -
v_gene: TRBV7-6
j_gene: TRBJ2-7
CDR3nt: TGTGCCAGCAGCTTACTTCCCCCAGGTTCCTTAGCCTACGAGCAGTACTTC
CDR3aa: CASSLLPPGSLAYEQYF

d_gene: TRBD2
abundance: -
v_gene: TRBV5-1
j_gene: TRBJ2-2
CDR3nt: TGCGCCAGCAGTGAGGGGAGGGACACCGGGGAGCTGTTTTTT
CDR3aa: CASSEGRDTGELFF

d_gene: TRBD1
abundance: -
v_gene: TRBV2
j_gene: TRBJ1-1
CDR3nt: TGTGCCAGCGAAGCGGACAGGGGGTCGAAGAACACTGAAGCTTTCTTT
CDR3aa: CASEADRGSKNTEAFF

d_gene: TRBD2
abundance: -
v_gene: TRBV30
j_gene: TRBJ2-2
CDR3nt: TGTGCCTGGAGCCCCGGGGGGGCCCGGACCGGGGAGCTGTTTTTT
CDR3aa: CAWSPGGARTGELFF

d_gene: TRBD1
abundance: many
v_gene: TRBV5-1
j_gene: TRBJ1-2
CDR3nt: TGCGCCAGCAGCTTGGGAGACAGGGTAGCTGAGGGCTACACCTTC
CDR3aa: CASSLGDRVAEGYTF

d_gene: -
abundance: -
v_gene: TRBV29-1
j_gene: TRBJ1-1
CDR3nt: TGCAGCGTCCCTCACGGGTCAGGAGGGGTGGGCACTGAAGCTTTCTTT
CDR3aa: CSVPHGSGGVGTEAFF

d_gene: TRBD2
abundance: -
v_gene: TRBV5-4
j_gene: TRBJ2-1
CDR3nt: TGTGCCAGCAGCTTGTCGGCTAGCGGGGGGGCCAAGGATGAGCAGTTCTTC
CDR3aa: CASSLSASGGAKDEQFF

d_gene: -
abundance: -
v_gene: TRBV6-6
j_gene: TRBJ1-2
CDR3nt: TGTGCCAGCAGTCTTACTTTGCCAGGGGAGGGCTACACCTTC
CDR3aa: CASSLTLPGEGYTF

d_gene: -
abundance: -
v_gene: TRBV30
j_gene: TRBJ1-5
CDR3nt: TGTGCCTGGGGGGCGGGGGGCAATCAGCCCCAGCATTTT
CDR3aa: CAWGAGGNQPQHF

d_gene: TRBD1
abundance: -
v_gene: TRBV7-2
j_gene: TRBJ2-1
CDR3nt: TGTGCCAGCAGCTTACGGACAGGATTCAACAATGAGCAGTTCTTC
CDR3aa: CASSLRTGFNNEQFF

d_gene: TRBD2
abundance: -
v_gene: TRBV5-1
j_gene: TRBJ2-2
CDR3nt: TGCGCCAGCACAACGATAGTAGCGGGGGGCACCGGGGAGCTGTTTTTT
CDR3aa: CASTTIVAGGTGELFF